This TCR beta chain originates from a study of blood T cell repertoires in COVID-19. Clones were sequenced by immunoSEQ multiplex PCR, and TCRdb holds only the in-frame ones, with some missing. This sample has over 250,000 clones, with approximately 83% found just once. Germline loops: CDR1 LGHDT, CDR2 YNNKEL (reference sequence). This CDR3 comprises 13 residues. V was pared by 1 base and J by 10 bases, with 11 bases between. The chain carries TRBV3-1 (or the pseudogene TRBV3-2) and TRBJ1-5; D remains unclear. Sequenced input: peripheral blood. The clonotype comes from a woman in her 70s with acute or convalescent COVID-19. CDR3 residues: CASSQGSQGPQHF. CDR3 nucleotide sequence: TGTGCCAGCAGCCAAGGGAGTCAAGGCCCCCAGCATTTT.